The rows below give T cell receptor beta chains drawn from one sample of a study of CD8 T cells in ankylosing spondylitis. TCRdb independently ran MiXCR on the 5' RACE reads; one entry per CDR3 protein. The table has 180,000 or so distinct CDR3 sequences, roughly 11% seen once. Sequenced sample: blood, either unsorted or a sorted T cell fraction (not recorded which). The source of these receptors is a male donor with ankylosing spondylitis or in good health (not recorded which). CDR3s include the opening cysteine and the closing phenylalanine or tryptophan. The order of the fields is D gene, V gene, J gene, clone size, CDR3 DNA, CDR3 protein. The D gene is left open where the match is weak. Size tells how often a clone was seen (once, few, many) or the class of an expanded clone, and some rows leave it out.

TRBD1	TRBV6-2/TRBV6-3	TRBJ2-2	many	TGTGCCAGTGACAGGGGCCTTGCCCCCGGGGAGCTGTTTTTT	CASDRGLAPGELFF
.	TRBV27	TRBJ2-4	many	TGTGCCAGCAGTTCCACCGTTAAAGCCAAAAACATTCAGTACTTC	CASSSTVKAKNIQYF
TRBD2	TRBV11-2	TRBJ2-7	.	TGTGCCAGCAGCTTAGGACTAGCGGACGGATACGAGCAGTACTTC	CASSLGLADGYEQYF
.	TRBV6-5	TRBJ1-2	many	TGTGCCAGCAAGGCGACTGGCTATGGCTACACCTTC	CASKATGYGYTF
TRBD2	TRBV4-1	TRBJ2-1	.	TGCGCCAGCAGCCAAGATGGTGCGGGAGATGTAGAGCAGTTCTTC	CASSQDGAGDVEQFF
TRBD2	TRBV24-1	TRBJ2-3	.	TGTGCCTGTGGGACGGGGGGGCAAACAGATACGCAGTATTTT	CACGTGGQTDTQYF
TRBD2	TRBV20-1	TRBJ2-1	many	TGCAGTGCTAGCGGGAGGGCCAATGAGCAGTTCTTC	CSASGRANEQFF
TRBD1	TRBV20-1	TRBJ2-2	many	TGCAGTGCTAGAGATTTGAGACAGGGCCACACCGGGGAGCTGTTTTTT	CSARDLRQGHTGELFF
.	TRBV10-3	TRBJ1-1	.	TGTGCCATCAGTGAAGAGGGTAACACTGAAGCTTTCTTT	CAISEEGNTEAFF
TRBD1	TRBV12-3/TRBV12-4	TRBJ2-7	many	TGTGCCAGCAGTACAGGGGATCTCTACGAGCAGTACTTC	CASSTGDLYEQYF
.	TRBV20-1	TRBJ2-7	many	TGCAGTGTCCCCATTGACCGCTACGAGCAGTACTTC	CSVPIDRYEQYF
.	TRBV7-9	TRBJ2-1	.	TGTGCCAGCAGCAGGTCACTAGGGGACCTTAATGAGCAGTTCTTC	CASSRSLGDLNEQFF
.	TRBV6-1	TRBJ1-3	few	TGTGCCAGCAGTCGTGGGGCAGCGATCTCTGGAAACACCATATATTTT	CASSRGAAISGNTIYF
.	TRBV20-1	TRBJ2-3	many	TGCAGTGCTAGAGTACTAGCCTCAGATACGCAGTATTTT	CSARVLASDTQYF
.	TRBV7-9	TRBJ1-4	few	TGTGCCAGCAGCTTTCAGGCGCGGCGAGAGTCTGAAAAACTGTTTTTT	CASSFQARRESEKLFF
.	TRBV7-6	TRBJ2-7	many	TGTGCCAGCAGCTTAAACAGGAACTCCTACGAGCAGTACTTC	CASSLNRNSYEQYF
.	TRBV5-1	TRBJ2-1	.	TGCGCCAGCAGCTACCAGACTCTTAGCCGATGGTACAATGAGCAGTTCTTC	CASSYQTLSRWYNEQFF
.	TRBV4-1	TRBJ2-1	many	TGCGCCAGCAGCCAAGAAGAGGGGATAAGGGGGTTCTTC	CASSQEEGIRGFF
TRBD2	TRBV4-2	TRBJ2-2	.	TGTGCCAGCAGCCAAGATAGCCTAGCGGGGGGCGGGGAGCTGTTTTTT	CASSQDSLAGGGELFF
.	TRBV7-9	TRBJ2-7	.	TGTGCCAGCAGCTTAGCGCAGAGCTCCTACGAGCAGTACTTC	CASSLAQSSYEQYF
TRBD2	TRBV13	TRBJ2-2	.	TGTGCCAGCAGCCCGGGGACTAGCTGGGGCACCAGGGGTCTGTTTTTT	CASSPGTSWGTRGLFF
.	TRBV12-3/TRBV12-4	TRBJ1-1	many	TGTGCCAGCAGTTTAATTAGGGACACTGAAGCTTTCTTT	CASSLIRDTEAFF
.	TRBV6-6	TRBJ2-1	many	TGTGCCAGCAGTTACGACTACAATGAGCAGTTCTTC	CASSYDYNEQFF
.	TRBV5-1	TRBJ2-4	.	TGCGCCAGCAGCCTGACAAGTGGGGGGCTACTCAAAAACATTCAGTACTTC	CASSLTSGGLLKNIQYF
.	TRBV6-1	TRBJ2-2	many	TGTGCGAGTGGGGTCGGATTCGGGAACACCGGGGAGCTGTTTTTT	CASGVGFGNTGELFF
TRBD1	TRBV20-1	TRBJ1-2	many	TGCAGTGCTTATACCCTGGACAGGGAGGGGTTCGGAGGCTACACCTTC	CSAYTLDREGFGGYTF
TRBD2	TRBV5-1	TRBJ2-7	.	TGCGCCAGCAGCCCTGGACTAGCGGGGCGAGAATTCTCCTACGAGCAGTACTTC	CASSPGLAGREFSYEQYF
.	TRBV20-1	TRBJ2-2	many	TGCAGTGCTAGGTCGGGTAGTATTTCCGGGGAGCTGTTTTTT	CSARSGSISGELFF
.	TRBV5-1	TRBJ1-1	many	TGCGCCAGCAGCTCGGACAGACACCGTACTGAAGCTTTCTTT	CASSSDRHRTEAFF
TRBD2	TRBV5-1	TRBJ2-7	many	TGCGCCAGCAGCTTGGACGGGAGGCGCTTCTACGAGCAGTACTTC	CASSLDGRRFYEQYF
.	TRBV20-1	TRBJ1-2	many	TGCAGTGCTAGAGAGGGACCGAACCACGGCTACACCTTC	CSAREGPNHGYTF
TRBD2	TRBV7-2	TRBJ2-7	.	TGTGCCAGCAGCGGAAACAGCGGGAGCTCCTACGAGCAGTACTTC	CASSGNSGSSYEQYF
TRBD1	TRBV11-3	TRBJ2-1	.	TGTGCCAGCAGCTTAGGGGACAGGACTCGGGTAAATGAGCAGTTCTTC	CASSLGDRTRVNEQFF
.	TRBV3-1	TRBJ2-2	few	TGTGCCAGCAGTAATACAGGTGGCACCGGGGAGCTGTTTTTT	CASSNTGGTGELFF
TRBD2	TRBV29-1	TRBJ2-3	many	TGCAGCGTTGAAGGGGGGAGGGCCGCAGATACGCAGTATTTT	CSVEGGRAADTQYF
TRBD2	TRBV5-1	TRBJ2-5	few	TGCGCCAGCAGCCGAGGGACTAGCGGGATTCTCCAAGAGACCCAGTACTTC	CASSRGTSGILQETQYF
TRBD1	TRBV15	TRBJ2-5	few	TGTGCCACCAGCAGAGATAGGGGACAGGGTAGGGAGACCCAGTACTTC	CATSRDRGQGRETQYF
TRBD1	TRBV6-1	TRBJ2-5	few	TGTGCCAGCAAAGCTATCCGGGACAGGGTAGTAGAGACCCAGTACTTC	CASKAIRDRVVETQYF